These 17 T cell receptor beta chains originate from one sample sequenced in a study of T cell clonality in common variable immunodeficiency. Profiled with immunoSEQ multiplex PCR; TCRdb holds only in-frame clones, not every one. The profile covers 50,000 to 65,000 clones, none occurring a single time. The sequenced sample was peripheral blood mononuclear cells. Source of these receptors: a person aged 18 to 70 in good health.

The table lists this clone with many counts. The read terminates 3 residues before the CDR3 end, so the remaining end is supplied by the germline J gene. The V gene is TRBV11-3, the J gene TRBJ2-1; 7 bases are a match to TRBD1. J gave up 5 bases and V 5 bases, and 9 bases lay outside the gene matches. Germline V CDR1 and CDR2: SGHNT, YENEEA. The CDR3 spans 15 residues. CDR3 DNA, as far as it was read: TGTGCCAGCAGCCTGGAGACGGGACAGCACAATGAG. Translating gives CASSLETGQHNE. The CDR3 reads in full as CASSLETGQHNEQFF.

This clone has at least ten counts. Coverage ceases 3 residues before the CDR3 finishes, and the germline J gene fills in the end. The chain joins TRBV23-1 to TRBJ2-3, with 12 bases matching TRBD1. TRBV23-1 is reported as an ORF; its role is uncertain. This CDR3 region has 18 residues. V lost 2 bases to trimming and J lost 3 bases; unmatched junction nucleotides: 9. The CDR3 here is CASSQLRDRGPHTDTQYF. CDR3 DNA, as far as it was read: TGCGCCAGCAGTCAACTTAGGGACAGGGGGCCCCATACAGATACG.

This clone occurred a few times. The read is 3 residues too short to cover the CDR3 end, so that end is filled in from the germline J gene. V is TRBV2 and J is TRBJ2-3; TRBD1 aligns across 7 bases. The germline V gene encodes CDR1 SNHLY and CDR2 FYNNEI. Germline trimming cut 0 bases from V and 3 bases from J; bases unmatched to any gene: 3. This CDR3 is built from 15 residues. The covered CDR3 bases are TGTGCCAGCAGTGAAGCGCAGGGGGAGACAGATACG. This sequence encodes CASSEAQGETDT. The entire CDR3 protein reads CASSEAQGETDTQYF.

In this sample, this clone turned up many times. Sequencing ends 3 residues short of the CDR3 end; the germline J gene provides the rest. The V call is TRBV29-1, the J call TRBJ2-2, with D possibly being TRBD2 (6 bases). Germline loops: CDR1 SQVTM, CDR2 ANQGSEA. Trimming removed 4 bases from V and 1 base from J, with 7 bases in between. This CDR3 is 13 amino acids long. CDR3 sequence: CSVVRENTGELFF. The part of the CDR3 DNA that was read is TGCAGCGTTGTGCGGGAGAACACCGGGGAG.

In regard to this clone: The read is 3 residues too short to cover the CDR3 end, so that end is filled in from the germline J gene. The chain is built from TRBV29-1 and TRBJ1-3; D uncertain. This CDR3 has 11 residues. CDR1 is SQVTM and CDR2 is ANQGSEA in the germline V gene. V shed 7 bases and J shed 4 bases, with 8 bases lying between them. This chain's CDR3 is CSALSGNTIYF. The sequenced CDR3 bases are TGCAGCGCCCTGTCCGGAAACACC. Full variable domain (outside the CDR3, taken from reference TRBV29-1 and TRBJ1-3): SAVISQKPSRDICQRGTSLTIQCQVDSQVTMMFWYRQQPGQSLTLIATANQGSEATYESGFVIDKFPISRPNLTFSTLTVSNMSPEDSSIYLCSALSGNTIYFGEGSWLTVV.

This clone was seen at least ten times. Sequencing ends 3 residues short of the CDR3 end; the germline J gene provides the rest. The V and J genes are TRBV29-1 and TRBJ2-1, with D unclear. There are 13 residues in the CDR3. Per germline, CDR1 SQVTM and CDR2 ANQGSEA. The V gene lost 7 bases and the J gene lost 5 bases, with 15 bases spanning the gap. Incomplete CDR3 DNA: TGCAGCGCGCCCCTAGATATCCACAATGAG. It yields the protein CSAPLDIHNE. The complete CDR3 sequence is CSAPLDIHNEQFF.

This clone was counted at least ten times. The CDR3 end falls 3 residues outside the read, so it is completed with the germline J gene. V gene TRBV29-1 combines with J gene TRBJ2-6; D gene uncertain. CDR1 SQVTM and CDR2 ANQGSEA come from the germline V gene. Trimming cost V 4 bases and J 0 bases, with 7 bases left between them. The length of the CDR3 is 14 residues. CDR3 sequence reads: CSVAVDSGANVLTF. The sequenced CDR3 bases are TGCAGCGTTGCGGTAGACTCTGGGGCCAACGTC.

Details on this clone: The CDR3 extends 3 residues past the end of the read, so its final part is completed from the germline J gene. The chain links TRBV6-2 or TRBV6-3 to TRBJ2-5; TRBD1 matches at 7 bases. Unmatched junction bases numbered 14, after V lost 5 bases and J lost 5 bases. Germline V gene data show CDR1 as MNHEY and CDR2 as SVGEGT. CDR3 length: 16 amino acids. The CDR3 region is CASSRATGLPQETQYF. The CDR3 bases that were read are TGTGCCAGCAGTCGAGCGACAGGGCTACCCCAGGAGACC.

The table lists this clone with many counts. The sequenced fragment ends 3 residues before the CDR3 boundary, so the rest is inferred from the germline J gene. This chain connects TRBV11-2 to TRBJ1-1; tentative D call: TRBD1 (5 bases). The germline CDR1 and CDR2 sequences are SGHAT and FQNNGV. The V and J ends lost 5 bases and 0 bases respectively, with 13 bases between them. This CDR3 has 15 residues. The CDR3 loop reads CASSPRQILNTEAFF. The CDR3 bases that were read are TGTGCCAGCAGCCCCAGACAGATCTTGAACACTGAA.

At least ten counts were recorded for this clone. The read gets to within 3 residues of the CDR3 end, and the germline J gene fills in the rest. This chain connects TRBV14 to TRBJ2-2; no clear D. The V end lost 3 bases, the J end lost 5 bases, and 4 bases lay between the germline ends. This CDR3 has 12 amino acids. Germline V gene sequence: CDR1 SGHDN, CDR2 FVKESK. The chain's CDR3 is CASSHQTGELFF. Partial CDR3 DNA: TGTGCCAGCAGCCATCAAACCGGGGAG.

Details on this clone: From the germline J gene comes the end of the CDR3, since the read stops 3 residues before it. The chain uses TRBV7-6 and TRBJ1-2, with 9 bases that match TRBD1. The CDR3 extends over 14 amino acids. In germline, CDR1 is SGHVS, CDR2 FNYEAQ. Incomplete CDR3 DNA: TGTGCCAGCAGCTTAGGGACAGGGGTAAATGAC. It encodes CASSLGTGVND. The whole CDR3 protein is CASSLGTGVNDYTF.

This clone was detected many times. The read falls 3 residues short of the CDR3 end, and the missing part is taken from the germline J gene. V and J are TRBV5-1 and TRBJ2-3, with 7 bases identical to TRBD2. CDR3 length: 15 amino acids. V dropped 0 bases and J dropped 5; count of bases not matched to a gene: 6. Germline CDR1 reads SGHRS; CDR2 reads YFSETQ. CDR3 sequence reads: CASSLGGRSVDTQYF. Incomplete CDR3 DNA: TGCGCCAGCAGCTTGGGCGGGAGAAGTGTAGATACG.

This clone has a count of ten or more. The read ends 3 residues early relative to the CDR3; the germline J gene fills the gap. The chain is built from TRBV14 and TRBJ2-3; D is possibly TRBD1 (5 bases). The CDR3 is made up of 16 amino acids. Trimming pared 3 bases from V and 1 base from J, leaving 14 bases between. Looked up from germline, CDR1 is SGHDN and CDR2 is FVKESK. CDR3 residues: CASSQQGIGGTDTQYF. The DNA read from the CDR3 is TGTGCCAGCAGCCAGCAGGGAATTGGTGGCACAGATACG.

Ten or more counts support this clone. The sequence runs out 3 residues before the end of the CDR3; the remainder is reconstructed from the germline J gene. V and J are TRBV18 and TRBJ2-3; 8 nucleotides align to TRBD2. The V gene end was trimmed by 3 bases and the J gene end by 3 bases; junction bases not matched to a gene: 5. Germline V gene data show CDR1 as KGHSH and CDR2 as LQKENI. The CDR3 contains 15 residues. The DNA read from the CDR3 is TGTGCCAGCTCACCTCTCGGACTAGCTACAGATACG. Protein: CASSPLGLATDT. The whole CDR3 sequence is CASSPLGLATDTQYF.

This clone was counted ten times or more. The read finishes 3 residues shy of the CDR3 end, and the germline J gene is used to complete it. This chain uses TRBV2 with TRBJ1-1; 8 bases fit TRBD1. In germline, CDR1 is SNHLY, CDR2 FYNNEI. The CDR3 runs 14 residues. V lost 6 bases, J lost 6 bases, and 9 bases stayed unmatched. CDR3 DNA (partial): TGTGCCAGCAGCGGTAGACAGGGGAGCGCTGAA. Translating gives CASSGRQGSAE. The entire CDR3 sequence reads CASSGRQGSAEAFF.

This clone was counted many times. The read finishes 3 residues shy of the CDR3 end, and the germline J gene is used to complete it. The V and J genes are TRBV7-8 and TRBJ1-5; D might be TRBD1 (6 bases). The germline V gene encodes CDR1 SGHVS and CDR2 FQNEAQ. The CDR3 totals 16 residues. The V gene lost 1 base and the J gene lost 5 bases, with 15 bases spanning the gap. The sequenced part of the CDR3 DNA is TGTGCCAGCAGCTTAGAACGGACAGCCCGCCATCAGCCC. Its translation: CASSLERTARHQP. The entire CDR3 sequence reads CASSLERTARHQPQHF.

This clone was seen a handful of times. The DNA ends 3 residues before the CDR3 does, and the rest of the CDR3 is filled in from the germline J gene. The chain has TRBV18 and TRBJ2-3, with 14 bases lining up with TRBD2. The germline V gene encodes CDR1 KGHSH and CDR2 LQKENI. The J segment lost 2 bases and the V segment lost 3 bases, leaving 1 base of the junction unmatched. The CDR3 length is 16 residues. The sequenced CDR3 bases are TGTGCCAGCTCACCGACTAGCGGGAGGGCCACAGATACG. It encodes CASSPTSGRATDT. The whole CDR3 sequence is CASSPTSGRATDTQYF. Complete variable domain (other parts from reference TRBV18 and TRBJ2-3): NAGVMQNPRHLVRRRGQEARLRCSPMKGHSHVYWYRQLPEEGLKFMVYLQKENIIDESGMPKERFSAEFPKEGPSILRIQQVVRGDSAAYFCASSPTSGRATDTQYFGPGTRLTVL.